One sample yielded the 26 T cell receptor beta chains listed below, sequenced in a study of control samples from healthy donors and cancer patients. Profiled with immunoSEQ multiplex PCR; TCRdb holds only in-frame clones, not every one. The table has about 100,000 clones, roughly nine tenths seen once; the top ten hold about 2.5%. What was sequenced was blood. These receptor sequences come from a woman between 18 and 29 years old in good health.

The chain has TRBV4-3 and TRBJ2-3, with 9 bases aligning to TRBD2. The CDR3 totals 18 residues. V was clipped by 0 bases and J by 2 bases; unmatched bases: 9. CDR1 is LGHNA, CDR2 YSLEER, per germline. The CDR3 DNA reads as TGCGCCAGCAGCCAAGACCCGACTAGCGGTACTAACACAGATACGCAGTATTTT. This translates into CASSQDPTSGTNTDTQYF.

The chain links TRBV19 to TRBJ1-1; no clear D gene. Trimming removed 3 bases from V and 1 base from J, with 15 bases in between. The germline V gene encodes CDR1 LNHDA and CDR2 SQIVND (reference sequence). The CDR3 covers 16 residues. The CDR3 region is CASSIYEGIGNTEAFF. The DNA of the CDR3 is TGTGCCAGTAGTATCTACGAGGGTATAGGGAACACTGAAGCTTTCTTT.

This chain links TRBV4-1 with TRBJ2-7; possible D gene TRBD2, 6 bases. V lost 0 bases, J lost 2 bases, and 14 bases lay in between. The CDR3 has 16 residues. Germline loops: CDR1 MGHRA, CDR2 YSYEKL. CDR3 in amino acids: CASSQDSSSEPYEQYF. For the CDR3, the DNA is TGCGCCAGCAGCCAAGATTCGTCTAGCGAGCCCTACGAGCAGTACTTC.

The CDR3 DNA reads as TGCGCCAGCAGCTTAAGCCAAGAGACCCAGTACTTC. This sequence encodes CASSLSQETQYF. The chain is built from TRBV5-1 and TRBJ2-5; D not resolved. The CDR3 has 12 amino acids. CDR1 SGHRS and CDR2 YFSETQ come from the germline V gene. Trimming stripped 2 bases from V and 1 base from J, with 3 bases between.

The chain couples TRBV27 to TRBJ2-7, with a tentative D call TRBD1 (5 bases). Germline values: CDR1 MNHEY, CDR2 SMNVEV (reference sequence). V shed 4 bases and J shed 3 bases, with 10 bases lying between them. The CDR3 consists of 13 residues. CDR3 amino acids: CASSWGRDYEQYF. As DNA, the CDR3 is TGTGCCAGCAGTTGGGGCAGGGACTACGAGCAGTACTTC.

The chain uses TRBV6-4 and TRBJ1-2; no definite D call. There are 15 residues in the CDR3. Germline V gene data show CDR1 as MRHNA and CDR2 as SNTAGT. V was trimmed by 7 bases and J by 3 bases, leaving 18 bases between them. CDR3 sequence (DNA): TGTGCCAGCAAAATCCGCCAGACAAAGGACTATGGCTACACCTTC. Translated: CASKIRQTKDYGYTF.

The chain links TRBV5-4 to TRBJ2-2; D is unresolved. The CDR3 extends over 16 amino acids. Per germline, CDR1 SGHNT and CDR2 YYREEE (reference sequence). V lost 2 bases, J lost 4 bases, and 15 bases lay in between. Written as DNA, the CDR3 is TGTGCCAGCAGCTTTCGGCTGATTAAGGGCACCGGGGAGCTGTTTTTT. As protein: CASSFRLIKGTGELFF.

The chain uses TRBV15 and TRBJ2-5; D gene uncertain. Germline V gene data show CDR1 as LNHNV and CDR2 as YYDKDF (reference sequence). The ends were cut back, 4 bases at V and 0 bases at J, with 9 bases in the middle. The CDR3 contains 14 residues. DNA for the CDR3: TGTGCCACCAGCAACTTGGGTAACCAAGAGACCCAGTACTTC. Translation: CATSNLGNQETQYF.

The J gene is TRBJ2-1, the V gene TRBV19; D may match TRBD1 or TRBD2 (5 bases each). Germline V gene sequence: CDR1 LNHDA, CDR2 SQIVND (reference sequence). The CDR3 covers 15 residues. Trimming shortened V by 7 bases and J by 0 bases, and 13 bases separated the two germline ends. The CDR3 nucleotides read TGTGCCAGTACACGGGGCCCAAGCTCCTACAATGAGCAGTTCTTC. It encodes CASTRGPSSYNEQFF. The full variable domain, completed using reference TRBV19 and TRBJ2-1, is DGGITQSPKYLFRKEGQNVTLSCEQNLNHDAMYWYRQDPGQGLRLIYYSQIVNDFQKGDIAEGYSVSREKKESFPLTVTSAQKNPTAFYLCASTRGPSSYNEQFFGPGTRLTVL.

This clone was seen a single time. V gene TRBV7-8 combines with J gene TRBJ1-2; no clear D. Trimming stripped 4 bases from V and 3 bases from J, with 15 bases between. The germline V gene has CDR1 SGHVS and CDR2 FQNEAQ. CDR3 length: 15 amino acids. In DNA, the CDR3 is TGTGCCAGCAGCTCCAACCGAGGCCCTCACTATGGCTACACCTTC. Its translation is CASSSNRGPHYGYTF.

The chain joins TRBV28 to TRBJ1-2; no definite D call. The ends were cut back, 5 bases at V and 0 bases at J, with 10 bases in the middle. This CDR3 is built from 14 residues. In germline, CDR1 is MDHEN, CDR2 SYDVKM. This chain's CDR3 is CASSPSRSNYGYTF. CDR3 bases: TGTGCCAGCAGTCCCAGTAGGTCTAACTATGGCTACACCTTC.

DNA of the CDR3: TGTGCCAGCAGTTTATCTCGTTTCCGGGACAGAAATCAGCCCCAGCATTTT. Translated, it gives CASSLSRFRDRNQPQHF. The chain uses TRBV27 and TRBJ1-5; 7 nucleotides align to TRBD1. The CDR3 spans 17 residues. The V gene end was trimmed by 0 bases and the J gene end by 4 bases; junction bases not matched to a gene: 9. CDR1 MNHEY and CDR2 SMNVEV come from the germline V gene (reference sequence).

This clone was counted a few times. The V and J genes are TRBV6-4 and TRBJ2-1; D is unclear. The CDR3 totals 15 residues. Germline V gene lookup returns CDR1 MRHNA and CDR2 SNTAGT. V lost 2 bases and J 0 bases, leaving 8 bases between the germline ends. DNA for the CDR3: TGTGCCAGCAGTGACGGGGTAAGCTCCTACAATGAGCAGTTCTTC. Translating it yields CASSDGVSSYNEQFF.

The chain links TRBV4-1 to TRBJ1-6; D remains unclear. Germline loops: CDR1 MGHRA, CDR2 YSYEKL. The CDR3 consists of 14 residues. With 0 bases removed from V and 11 bases from J, the gap between germline ends came to 11 bases. CDR3 protein: CASSQEGKVTPLHF. CDR3 coding DNA: TGCGCCAGCAGCCAAGAAGGGAAAGTGACACCCCTCCACTTT.

V gene TRBV12-3 or TRBV12-4 combines with J gene TRBJ2-7; D gene unclear. V was trimmed by 3 bases and J by 3 bases, leaving 6 bases between them. The CDR3 is 12 residues long. CDR3 in DNA: TGTGCCAGCAGTTTTCGGTTCTACGAGCAGTACTTC. It codes for CASSFRFYEQYF.

The V call is TRBV19, the J call TRBJ1-1; 9 bases are a match to TRBD1. Germline CDR1 and CDR2: LNHDA and SQIVND (reference sequence). V dropped 3 bases and J dropped 6; count of bases not matched to a gene: 5. This CDR3 region has 14 residues. The CDR3 coding sequence is TGTGCCAGTAGTATTGGACAGGGGACGGCTGAAGCTTTCTTT. It translates to CASSIGQGTAEAFF. Full variable domain (outside the CDR3, taken from reference TRBV19 and TRBJ1-1): DGGITQSPKYLFRKEGQNVTLSCEQNLNHDAMYWYRQDPGQGLRLIYYSQIVNDFQKGDIAEGYSVSREKKESFPLTVTSAQKNPTAFYLCASSIGQGTAEAFFGQGTRLTVV.

The gene calls are TRBV6-5 and TRBJ1-2, with 10 bases identical to TRBD1. V shed 4 bases, J shed 6 bases, and the junction held 8 bases outside the gene matches. The CDR3 totals 15 residues. CDR1 and CDR2 (germline): MNHEY, SVGAGI. CDR3 nucleotide sequence: TGTGCCAGCAGTTCGACAGGGGGCCCGCTGCATGGCTACACCTTC. This translates into CASSSTGGPLHGYTF.

The V gene is TRBV29-1, the J gene TRBJ1-2, with D unresolved. The CDR3 loop spans 15 amino acids. Germline V gives CDR1 SQVTM, CDR2 ANQGSEA. The V and J ends lost 4 bases and 7 bases respectively, with 22 bases between them. The CDR3 DNA reads TGCAGCGTTGGTATCAGTACAGCTCTTAGTGGTGGCTACACCTTC. Residues: CSVGISTALSGGYTF. Using reference TRBV29-1 and TRBJ1-2 for the parts outside the CDR3, the full variable domain is SAVISQKPSRDICQRGTSLTIQCQVDSQVTMMFWYRQQPGQSLTLIATANQGSEATYESGFVIDKFPISRPNLTFSTLTVSNMSPEDSSIYLCSVGISTALSGGYTFGSGTRLTVV.

The rearrangement uses TRBV12-3 or TRBV12-4 and TRBJ1-2; 7 bases are a match to TRBD1. V was clipped by 7 bases and J by 6 bases; unmatched bases: 5. The CDR3 sequence is 12 residues long. The CDR3 DNA reads as TGTGCCAGCACGGCAGGGGGAAATGGCTACACCTTC. Translated: CASTAGGNGYTF.

This sequence joins TRBV19 and TRBJ1-4; D is uncertain. V was clipped by 0 bases and J by 0 bases, with 11 bases between them. Germline assignment: CDR1 LNHDA and CDR2 SQIVND (reference sequence). The CDR3 covers 17 residues. In nucleotides, the CDR3 is TGTGCCAGTAGTATAGATCGCTGGCGAGCAACTAATGAAAAACTGTTTTTT. It is translated as CASSIDRWRATNEKLFF.

This clone was picked up one time. The chain uses TRBV30 and TRBJ1-5, with D unresolved. Trimming pared 2 bases from V and 0 bases from J, leaving 20 bases between. The CDR3 is made up of 18 amino acids. Germline CDR1 and CDR2: GTSNPN and SVGIG (reference sequence). DNA for the CDR3: TGTGCCTGGAGTCTAAATACCCTTAGGATCTATAGCAATCAGCCCCAGCATTTT. Protein: CAWSLNTLRIYSNQPQHF.

The chain carries TRBV7-8 and TRBJ2-7; the D gene is possibly TRBD1 (6 bases). The CDR3 loop spans 13 amino acids. Per germline, CDR1 SGHVS and CDR2 FQNEAQ. Trimming removed 2 bases from V and 5 bases from J, with 10 bases in between. Written as DNA, the CDR3 is TGTGCCAGCAGCTTACGCAGGGGAGACGAGCAGTACTTC. As protein: CASSLRRGDEQYF.

The chain employs TRBV10-3 and TRBJ1-2; no reliable D call. Deletions cut 10 bases from V and 3 bases from J, with 6 bases between. Germline V gives CDR1 ENHRY, CDR2 SYGVKD. There are 10 residues in the CDR3. The CDR3 region is CASGDYGYTF. The DNA of the CDR3 is TGTGCCAGCGGGGACTATGGCTACACCTTC.

This CDR3 reads CATSRTGRKKQPQHF. CDR3 DNA: TGTGCCACCAGCCGAACCGGGAGAAAAAAACAGCCCCAGCATTTT. The rearrangement links TRBV15 to TRBJ1-5; D gene uncertain. Germline V CDR1 and CDR2: LNHNV, YYDKDF (reference sequence). CDR3 length: 15 amino acids. V gave up 5 bases and J gave up 7 bases, with 18 bases separating them.

As DNA, the CDR3 is TGTGCCAGCAGCTTCTGGTTCTATAATTCACCCCTCCACTTT. Translating it yields CASSFWFYNSPLHF. The chain carries TRBV11-2 and TRBJ1-6; D not certain. This CDR3 is 14 amino acids long. V lost 3 bases, J lost 3 bases, and 6 bases lay in between. Germline-derived CDR1 and CDR2 are SGHAT and FQNNGV.

The V gene is TRBV6-1, the J gene TRBJ2-1; D gene uncertain. V gave up 1 base and J gave up 3 bases, with 7 bases separating them. There are 14 residues in the CDR3. CDR1 MNHNS and CDR2 SASEGT come from the germline V gene. CDR3 in DNA: TGTGCCAGCAGTGAAGGTCTAGACTACAATGAGCAGTTCTTC. Amino acids: CASSEGLDYNEQFF.